These 30 T cell receptor beta chains came from one sample sequenced in a study of cytomegalovirus exposure and HLA in healthy donors. Measured with immunoSEQ multiplex PCR; TCRdb has only the in-frame clones, and not every one. The sample holds 160,000 or so clones; 88% are singletons and the top ten take around 3%. Sequenced: PBMCs. The receptors were gathered from a man between 18 and 29 years old in good health and CMV-seronegative.

The chain carries TRBV7-9 and TRBJ1-1; 7 bases map to TRBD1. The ends lost 7 bases at V and 0 bases at J; junction bases unmatched: 17. The germline gives CDR1 SEHNR, CDR2 FQNEAQ (reference sequence). The CDR3 consists of 18 residues. The CDR3 here is CASIPPPTDRAMNTEAFF. CDR3 in DNA: TGTGCCAGCATCCCCCCCCCAACTGACAGGGCAATGAACACTGAAGCTTTCTTT.

The chain has TRBV5-1 and TRBJ1-1; D is possibly TRBD1 (5 bases). The germline V and J ends were trimmed by 0 bases and 0 bases, with 9 bases remaining between them. The CDR3 is 15 amino acids. CDR1 is SGHRS, CDR2 YFSETQ, per germline. The CDR3 nucleotides read TGCGCCAGCAGCTTGGACAGGACCCTGAACACTGAAGCTTTCTTT. Translating it yields CASSLDRTLNTEAFF.

The rearrangement uses TRBV5-6 and TRBJ2-7; D remains ambiguous. CDR3 size: 12 residues. Germline V gene sequence: CDR1 SGHDT, CDR2 YYEEEE. Trimming left V 2 bases short and J 3 bases short, with 6 bases between. Here the CDR3 reads CASSLGDYEQYF. The CDR3 coding sequence is TGTGCCAGCAGCTTAGGAGACTACGAGCAGTACTTC.

The V gene is TRBV6-6, the J gene TRBJ2-1, with D uncertain. Germline CDR1 MNHNY, CDR2 SVGAGI (reference sequence). CDR3 length: 13 residues. The ends were cut back, 7 bases at V and 5 bases at J, with 12 bases in the middle. CDR3 in amino acids: CASTVPSHNEQFF. CDR3 bases: TGTGCCAGCACGGTTCCTTCCCACAATGAGCAGTTCTTC.

V gene TRBV28 combines with J gene TRBJ2-1; no definite D call. The CDR3 length is 10 residues. The germline CDR1 and CDR2 sequences are MDHEN and SYDVKM. V gave up 8 bases and J gave up 7 bases, with 6 bases separating them. For the CDR3, the DNA is TGTGCCAGCCAATTGAATGAGCAGTTCTTC. It translates to CASQLNEQFF.

The DNA for the CDR3 is TGTGCCAGCAGTTTACAAGGGGGATTAAGCAATCAGCCCCAGCATTTT. Translation gives CASSLQGGLSNQPQHF. The chain joins TRBV27 to TRBJ1-5; possibly TRBD1 for D (6 bases). From germline, CDR1 is MNHEY and CDR2 SMNVEV (reference sequence). This CDR3 has 16 amino acids. V gave up 2 bases and J gave up 1 base, with 12 bases separating them.

V is TRBV6-5 and J is TRBJ1-5, with 7 bases identical to TRBD1. The length of the CDR3 is 16 residues. V lost 4 bases to trimming and J lost 0 bases; unmatched junction nucleotides: 6. CDR1 is MNHEY and CDR2 is SVGAGI in the germline V gene. The DNA of the CDR3 is TGTGCCAGCAGTTTCTCCGGACAGGATAGCAATCAGCCCCAGCATTTT. Its protein product is CASSFSGQDSNQPQHF.

The chain joins TRBV14 to TRBJ2-5; 7 nucleotides line up with TRBD1. The CDR3 loop spans 13 amino acids. Germline V gene data show CDR1 as SGHDN and CDR2 as FVKESK. V lost 4 bases and J lost 6; bases outside the gene matches: 5. As DNA, the CDR3 is TGTGCCAGCAGCCGACGGGACAGCAAGACCCAGTACTTC. As protein: CASSRRDSKTQYF.

This CDR3 reads CASSGGQGTRVFGEQYV. The CDR3 coding sequence is TGTGCCAGCAGCGGGGGACAGGGGACCAGGGTTTTCGGGGAGCAGTACGTC. This chain links TRBV28 with TRBJ2-7; TRBD1 aligns across 10 bases. This CDR3 has 17 residues. With V trimmed by 6 bases and J by 7 bases, 18 bases remained unmatched. Germline V gene data show CDR1 as MDHEN and CDR2 as SYDVKM.

The gene calls are TRBV29-1 and TRBJ1-1; tentative D call: TRBD1 (6 bases). Trimming removed 7 bases from V and 2 bases from J, with 11 bases in between. The length of the CDR3 is 12 residues. CDR1 SQVTM and CDR2 ANQGSEA come from the germline V gene. CDR3 region: CSAEDSNTEAFF. For the CDR3, the DNA is TGCAGCGCCGAGGACAGCAACACTGAAGCTTTCTTT.

In its sample, this clone was seen once. CDR3 amino acids: CASSLEGTPTGELFF. CDR3 DNA sequence: TGTGCCAGCAGTTTAGAGGGGACTCCCACCGGGGAGCTGTTTTTT. The rearrangement joins TRBV27 to TRBJ2-2; a weak D match, TRBD2 (6 bases). The V gene lost 2 bases and the J gene lost 4 bases, with 11 bases spanning the gap. CDR3 length: 15 residues. Germline CDR1 reads MNHEY; CDR2 reads SMNVEV (reference sequence).

This sequence joins TRBV19 and TRBJ1-1; no reliable D call. The CDR3 runs 12 residues. The germline V gene encodes CDR1 LNHDA and CDR2 SQIVND (reference sequence). Trimming took 9 bases from V and 1 from J, leaving 9 bases between them. CDR3 in amino acids: CASTAGNTEAFF. For the CDR3, the DNA is TGTGCCAGCACCGCAGGGAACACTGAAGCTTTCTTT.

This chain connects TRBV20-1 to TRBJ1-2; weak D call: TRBD1 (5 bases). CDR3 length: 11 amino acids. The V end lost 1 base, the J end lost 8 bases, and 8 bases lay between the germline ends. Germline V gives CDR1 DFQATT, CDR2 SNEGSKA (reference sequence). CDR3 amino acids: CSARGGGGYTF. The CDR3 coding sequence is TGCAGTGCTAGAGGGGGGGGAGGCTACACCTTC.

This clone is a singleton in its sample. The genes are TRBV7-8 and TRBJ2-5; the match to TRBD1 covers 9 bases. Germline CDR1 SGHVS, CDR2 FQNEAQ. This CDR3 spans 17 amino acids. J gave up 5 bases and V 2 bases, and 12 bases lay outside the gene matches. The DNA of the CDR3 is TGTGCCAGCAGCTTAACAGCCGGGGGACAGGGTGGGGAGACCCAGTACTTC. Protein sequence: CASSLTAGGQGGETQYF.

The CDR3 region is CASSERPGGYSEPQHF. The CDR3 region has the DNA TGTGCCAGCAGTGAACGGCCAGGGGGATATAGCGAGCCCCAGCATTTT. The rearrangement joins TRBV6-1 to TRBJ1-5; 7 nucleotides match TRBD1. The V gene end was trimmed by 2 bases and the J gene end by 8 bases; junction bases not matched to a gene: 12. Germline V gives CDR1 MNHNS, CDR2 SASEGT. The CDR3 loop spans 16 amino acids.

The rearrangement joins TRBV4-1 to TRBJ1-4; D ambiguous. The length of the CDR3 is 16 residues. Trimming stripped 0 bases from V and 0 bases from J, with 8 bases between. Germline CDR1 MGHRA, CDR2 YSYEKL. CDR3 coding DNA: TGCGCCAGCAGCCAAGATCCTGTTGCAACTAATGAAAAACTGTTTTTT. Amino acid sequence: CASSQDPVATNEKLFF.

The J gene is TRBJ1-6, the V gene TRBV7-9; 8 nucleotides align to TRBD1. V trimming: 3 bases; J trimming: 8 bases; junction bases outside the gene matches: 6. The CDR3 consists of 15 residues. Germline CDR1 and CDR2: SEHNR and FQNEAQ (reference sequence). CDR3 bases: TGTGCCAGCAGCTTTCACAACAGGGGGGATTCACCCCTCCACTTT. Translated, it gives CASSFHNRGDSPLHF.

V and J are TRBV13 and TRBJ1-2; a weak D match, TRBD1 (5 bases). CDR1 is PRHDT, CDR2 FYEKMQ, per germline (reference sequence). V gave up 0 bases and J gave up 12 bases, with 8 bases separating them. CDR3 size: 11 residues. This chain's CDR3 is CASSLGGDNTF. The CDR3 coding sequence is TGTGCCAGCAGCTTAGGAGGGGATAACACCTTC.

J is TRBJ1-5 and V is TRBV7-2, with D perhaps TRBD1 (5 bases). CDR3 length: 13 amino acids. CDR1 is SGHTA and CDR2 is FQGNSA in the germline V gene. Between the trimmed V and J ends, which lost 6 bases and 7 bases, there was a span of 13 bases. The CDR3 DNA reads as TGTGCCAGCAGGGAACAGGATGGCCAGCCCCAGCATTTT. This gives the protein CASREQDGQPQHF.

This chain joins TRBV21-1 and TRBJ1-5. TRBV21-1 is a pseudogene. The CDR3 has 14 residues. This CDR3 reads CASSKKGEGQPQHF. CDR3 sequence (DNA): TGTGCCAGCAGCAAAAAGGGGGAGGGGCAGCCCCAGCATTTT.

The CDR3 DNA reads TGTGCCAGCAGCTTACGGGGGACAGGGGTCGATGAGCAGTTCTTC. Encoded protein: CASSLRGTGVDEQFF. The rearrangement links TRBV7-9 to TRBJ2-1; 10 bases map to TRBD1. The CDR3 sequence is 15 residues long. Germline trimming cut 2 bases from V and 8 bases from J; bases unmatched to any gene: 6. Germline CDR1 and CDR2: SEHNR and FQNEAQ (reference sequence).

The rearrangement uses TRBV28 and TRBJ2-7; TRBD1 is a possible D gene (5 bases). Trimming pared 5 bases from V and 5 bases from J, leaving 19 bases between. Germline V CDR1 and CDR2: MDHEN, SYDVKM. The CDR3 runs to 15 residues. CDR3: CASSPRAILGNEQYF. The CDR3 coding sequence is TGTGCCAGCAGTCCCAGGGCGATTCTAGGTAACGAGCAGTACTTC.

The chain is built from TRBV27 and TRBJ1-6; 9 nucleotides align to TRBD1. Trimming removed 5 bases from V and 4 bases from J; junction bases left unmatched: 12. The germline gives CDR1 MNHEY, CDR2 SMNVEV (reference sequence). The CDR3 totals 18 residues. The CDR3: CASSRDRAVQSYNSPLHF. The CDR3 DNA sequence: TGTGCCAGCAGTCGGGACAGGGCCGTGCAGTCTTATAATTCACCCCTCCACTTT.

This clone was counted once. The rearrangement joins TRBV6-6 to TRBJ1-3, with D perhaps TRBD1 (5 bases). With 2 bases removed from V and 4 bases from J, the gap between germline ends came to 15 bases. The CDR3 is made up of 16 amino acids. From germline, CDR1 is MNHNY and CDR2 SVGAGI (reference sequence). The CDR3 sequence is CASSYPLGEAGNTIYF. In DNA form, the CDR3 reads TGTGCCAGCAGTTACCCGTTGGGGGAGGCCGGAAACACCATATATTTT.

The CDR3 DNA follows: TGTGCCAGCAGCCAAGGACCGGGACAGGGGACTAGTATATCTAATGAAAAACTGTTTTTT. It encodes CASSQGPGQGTSISNEKLFF. The rearrangement uses TRBV4-2 and TRBJ1-4; 10 nucleotides agree with TRBD1. The CDR3 sequence is 20 residues long. Germline V gives CDR1 LGHNA, CDR2 YNFKEQ. The ends lost 1 base at V and 3 bases at J; junction bases unmatched: 14.

The V and J genes are TRBV11-2 and TRBJ2-3, with D uncertain. The CDR3 length is 14 residues. From germline, CDR1 is SGHAT and CDR2 FQNNGV. The V end was cut by 1 base, the J end by 2 bases, with 7 bases between. The CDR3 DNA is TGTGCCAGCAGCTTAGCGTCGTACACAGATACGCAGTATTTT. This encodes CASSLASYTDTQYF. Filled out from reference TRBV11-2 and TRBJ2-3, the complete variable domain reads EAGVAQSPRYKIIEKRQSVAFWCNPISGHATLYWYQQILGQGPKLLIQFQNNGVVDDSQLPKDRFSAERLKGVDSTLKIQPAKLEDSAVYLCASSLASYTDTQYFGPGTRLTVL.

The V and J genes are TRBV2 and TRBJ1-2; a weak D match, TRBD1 (5 bases). V shed 7 bases and J shed 1 base, with 13 bases lying between them. The CDR3 is 14 residues long. CDR1 is SNHLY, CDR2 FYNNEI, per germline. The CDR3 DNA sequence: TGTGCCAGCAAGTTCCGAGACAGTAACTATGGCTACACCTTC. Translated: CASKFRDSNYGYTF. The full variable domain, with the rest looked up from reference TRBV2 and TRBJ1-2, is EPEVTQTPSHQVTQMGQEVILRCVPISNHLYFYWYRQILGQKVEFLVSFYNNEISEKSEIFDDQFSVERPDGSNFTLKIRSTKLEDSAMYFCASKFRDSNYGYTFGSGTRLTVV.

J is TRBJ2-1 and V is TRBV11-2; 12 positions agree with TRBD2. This CDR3 contains 17 residues. The V gene end was trimmed by 1 base and the J gene end by 7 bases; junction bases not matched to a gene: 8. Germline V gene data show CDR1 as SGHAT and CDR2 as FQNNGV. CDR3 sequence (DNA): TGTGCCAGCAGCTTAGCGCCGCTAGCGGGGGGGGGAAATGAGCAGTTCTTC. It translates to CASSLAPLAGGGNEQFF.

This chain joins TRBV6-1 and TRBJ2-2, with a possible D match to TRBD1 (6 bases). Germline V gives CDR1 MNHNS, CDR2 SASEGT. The CDR3 is 15 amino acids. V gave up 5 bases and J gave up 3 bases, with 13 bases separating them. The CDR3 DNA reads as TGTGCCAGCAGTTTTAGGGGGTTTGACACCGGGGAGCTGTTTTTT. This sequence encodes CASSFRGFDTGELFF.

This clone came up a few times. This chain links TRBV25-1 with TRBJ2-7; 7 bases map to TRBD1. CDR1 and CDR2 from the germline V gene are MGHDK and SYGVNS. V was pared by 3 bases and J by 8 bases, with 7 bases of the junction left unmatched. The CDR3 sequence is 13 residues long. The CDR3 region is CASSETRQGKQYF. The CDR3 DNA is TGTGCCAGCAGTGAGACCCGACAGGGCAAGCAGTACTTC.